The 28 T cell receptor beta chains in this list originate from one sample, sequenced in a study of cytomegalovirus exposure and HLA in healthy donors. The PCR was carried out with 60 Vbeta primers and 13 Jbeta primers. Sequencing used immunoSEQ multiplex PCR; TCRdb keeps in-frame clones, though not all of them. The sample holds roughly 81,000 clones, 79% seen once. The sequencing sample was made of PBMCs. The receptors shown here come from a man aged 30 to 39 in good health and CMV-seronegative.

The gene calls are TRBV18 and TRBJ2-5; TRBD2 matches 12 bases. This CDR3 has 16 amino acids. Germline-derived CDR1 and CDR2 are KGHSH and LQKENI. The V and J ends lost 3 bases and 4 bases, in that order; junction bases with no gene match: 6. In DNA form, the CDR3 reads TGTGCCAGCTCACCGACTAGCGGGAGCGGGGGAGAGACCCAGTACTTC. Encoded protein: CASSPTSGSGGETQYF.

The rearrangement links TRBV6-5 to TRBJ2-5; 13 bases align to TRBD2. V lost 6 bases to trimming and J lost 4 bases; unmatched junction nucleotides: 5. The CDR3 contains 15 residues. Germline values: CDR1 MNHEY, CDR2 SVGAGI. CDR3 nucleotide sequence: TGTGCCAGCAGCCGAGGACTAGCGGGAGTAGAGACCCAGTACTTC. As protein: CASSRGLAGVETQYF.

The chain carries TRBV27 and TRBJ2-1; tentatively, D is TRBD2 (6 bases). The CDR3 extends over 17 amino acids. V lost 2 bases and J lost 1, with 15 bases in between. From germline, CDR1 is MNHEY and CDR2 SMNVEV (reference sequence). The CDR3 DNA follows: TGTGCCAGCAGTTTACCCGAAGGGAGGCGATCCTACAATGAGCAGTTCTTC. Protein product: CASSLPEGRRSYNEQFF.

V is TRBV10-3 and J is TRBJ2-2; 11 bases fit TRBD1. Unmatched junction bases numbered 5, after V lost 10 bases and J lost 4 bases. Germline assignment: CDR1 ENHRY and CDR2 SYGVKD. The CDR3 runs to 14 residues. The CDR3 coding sequence is TGTGCCACGCGGACAGGGGGCCGCACCGGGGAGCTGTTTTTT. Protein: CATRTGGRTGELFF.

The rearrangement uses TRBV27 and TRBJ2-3, with 13 bases fitting TRBD2. Unmatched junction bases numbered 6, after V lost 3 bases and J lost 9 bases. This CDR3 has 15 amino acids. Germline V gives CDR1 MNHEY, CDR2 SMNVEV (reference sequence). The CDR3 here is CASSFRLAGGATQYF. For the CDR3, the DNA is TGTGCCAGCAGTTTTAGACTAGCGGGGGGAGCCACGCAGTATTTT.

The V and J genes are TRBV5-1 and TRBJ2-3; D is possibly TRBD2 (6 bases). The V and J ends lost 0 bases and 4 bases respectively, with 12 bases between them. The CDR3 totals 15 residues. CDR1 is SGHRS and CDR2 is YFSETQ in the germline V gene. CDR3 loop: CASSLGGTWADTQYF. CDR3 bases: TGCGCCAGCAGCTTGGGGGGGACTTGGGCAGATACGCAGTATTTT.

The gene calls are TRBV5-1 and TRBJ1-1, with no clear D. V lost 3 bases to trimming and J lost 1 base, with 10 bases between them. From germline, CDR1 is SGHRS and CDR2 YFSETQ. The length of the CDR3 is 14 residues. The CDR3, as DNA: TGCGCCAGCAGCTGGAGGGCTGGGAACACTGAAGCTTTCTTT. Translation: CASSWRAGNTEAFF.

V is TRBV30 and J is TRBJ1-2; 7 bases are a match to TRBD1. The germline CDR1 and CDR2 sequences are GTSNPN and SVGIG (reference sequence). This CDR3 has 13 residues. V lost 8 bases and J lost 5; bases outside the gene matches: 11. CDR3 sequence (DNA): TGTGCCCGAACTACCGGGACAGCTTATGGCTACACCTTC. Protein sequence: CARTTGTAYGYTF.

The J gene is TRBJ2-1, the V gene TRBV7-2; TRBD2 aligns across 9 bases. Unmatched junction bases numbered 7, after V lost 2 bases and J lost 8 bases. CDR3 length: 15 residues. Germline CDR1 SGHTA, CDR2 FQGNSA. DNA of the CDR3: TGTGCCAGCAGCTTACTAGCGGGATCATACGATGAGCAGTTCTTC. It specifies CASSLLAGSYDEQFF. The full variable domain, in which reference TRBV7-2 and TRBJ2-1 provide the parts outside the CDR3, is GAGVSQSPSNKVTEKGKDVELRCDPISGHTALYWYRQSLGQGLEFLIYFQGNSAPDKSGLPSDRFSAERTGGSVSTLTIQRTQQEDSAVYLCASSLLAGSYDEQFFGPGTRLTVL.

This chain connects TRBV14 to TRBJ2-2, with D perhaps TRBD2 (7 bases). The CDR3 is made up of 15 amino acids. V was trimmed by 4 bases and J by 3 bases, leaving 12 bases between them. The germline V gene encodes CDR1 SGHDN and CDR2 FVKESK. The CDR3 region is CASSLRGGHTGELFF. As DNA, the CDR3 is TGTGCCAGCAGCCTTCGCGGGGGCCACACCGGGGAGCTGTTTTTT.

The rearrangement links TRBV5-6 to TRBJ1-4, with D unclear. Germline CDR1 SGHDT, CDR2 YYEEEE. The length of the CDR3 is 16 residues. V lost 1 base to trimming and J lost 3 bases, with 13 bases between them. The CDR3, as DNA: TGTGCCAGCAGCTTGAGAGGGCTTGGGGCTAATGAAAAACTGTTTTTT. Translation gives CASSLRGLGANEKLFF.

The rearrangement joins TRBV14 to TRBJ1-6, with D possibly being TRBD1 (5 bases). CDR3 length equals 15 residues. Germline values: CDR1 SGHDN, CDR2 FVKESK. Trimming shortened V by 4 bases and J by 5 bases, and 12 bases separated the two germline ends. CDR3 residues: CASSLGGGNNSPLHF. The DNA of the CDR3 is TGTGCCAGCAGCCTGGGGGGAGGGAATAATTCACCCCTCCACTTT. Full variable domain (rest looked up from reference TRBV14 and TRBJ1-6): EAGVTQFPSHSVIEKGQTVTLRCDPISGHDNLYWYRRVMGKEIKFLLHFVKESKQDESGMPNNRFLAERTGGTYSTLKVQPAELEDSGVYFCASSLGGGNNSPLHFGNGTRLTVT.

The chain couples TRBV15 to TRBJ1-3; D remains ambiguous. The length of the CDR3 is 17 residues. CDR1 is LNHNV, CDR2 YYDKDF, per germline (reference sequence). With 1 base removed from V and 0 bases from J, the gap between germline ends came to 13 bases. CDR3 nucleotide sequence: TGTGCCACCAGCAGAGTTACGGTGGTGAACTCTGGAAACACCATATATTTT. Translated: CATSRVTVVNSGNTIYF.

V usage is TRBV4-1 and J usage is TRBJ2-2; no clear D gene. V dropped 4 bases and J dropped 6 bases, with 12 bases sitting between them. Germline lookup yields CDR1 MGHRA and CDR2 YSYEKL. CDR3 length: 14 amino acids. DNA for the CDR3: TGCGCCAGCAGCCCCGCCCTAGAATCCGGGGAGCTGTTTTTT. It encodes CASSPALESGELFF.

This sequence joins TRBV29-1 and TRBJ2-7; 7 nucleotides agree with TRBD1. Trimming removed 6 bases from V and 6 bases from J; junction bases left unmatched: 8. The germline V gene has CDR1 SQVTM and CDR2 ANQGSEA. CDR3 length: 12 residues. This chain's CDR3 is CSVGPGQAEQYF. In DNA, the CDR3 is TGCAGCGTGGGACCCGGACAGGCCGAGCAGTACTTC.

The chain carries TRBV10-3 and TRBJ2-5, with 9 positions matching TRBD1. V was clipped by 4 bases and J by 3 bases; unmatched bases: 6. The CDR3 length is 15 residues. Germline loops: CDR1 ENHRY, CDR2 SYGVKD. The CDR3 bases are TGTGCCATCAGTGCCTCCGGGACAGGGAAAGAGACCCAGTACTTC. Protein product: CAISASGTGKETQYF.

V gene TRBV25-1 combines with J gene TRBJ1-1; TRBD1 is a possible D gene (6 bases). CDR3 size: 13 residues. The germline V gene encodes CDR1 MGHDK and CDR2 SYGVNS. With 7 bases removed from V and 1 base from J, the gap between germline ends came to 10 bases. DNA for the CDR3: TGTGCCAGCAAAAAGGGACAGAACACTGAAGCTTTCTTT. Its translation: CASKKGQNTEAFF.

The chain employs TRBV5-1 and TRBJ1-1, with TRBD1 matching 12 bases. V dropped 4 bases and J dropped 6; count of bases not matched to a gene: 7. Germline CDR1 SGHRS, CDR2 YFSETQ. The CDR3 spans 15 residues. DNA for the CDR3: TGCGCCAGCAGCCAAAGGGGACAGGGGGCACCTGAAGCTTTCTTT. It yields the protein CASSQRGQGAPEAFF.

This chain joins TRBV18 and TRBJ2-5; TRBD1 agrees at 7 bases. The J call may be mistaken, given a closer DNA end match to TRBJ2-7. The CDR3 totals 14 residues. The germline gives CDR1 KGHSH, CDR2 LQKENI. The CDR3, as DNA: TGTGCCAGCTCACCACGACAGGGTGGGTACGAGCAGTACTTC. Translation gives CASSPRQGGYEQYF.

This chain links TRBV4-3 with TRBJ2-1, with TRBD1 matching 7 bases. The trim removed 4 bases at V and 8 bases at J, leaving 11 bases unmatched. Germline-derived CDR1 and CDR2 are LGHNA and YSLEER. This CDR3 has 15 residues. The CDR3 sequence: CASSPSQGVMYEQFF. In DNA form, the CDR3 reads TGCGCCAGCAGCCCTAGCCAGGGGGTGATGTATGAGCAGTTCTTC.

The J gene is TRBJ1-1, the V gene TRBV19, with D unclear. The CDR3 extends over 15 amino acids. The germline V and J ends were trimmed by 2 bases and 1 base, with 11 bases remaining between them. CDR1 is LNHDA and CDR2 is SQIVND in the germline V gene (reference sequence). CDR3 sequence (DNA): TGTGCCAGTAGTATAATGCCCCGAGGGAACACTGAAGCTTTCTTT. It specifies CASSIMPRGNTEAFF.

Notes on this clone: This specimen includes other DNA sequences encoding the same CDR3. V gene TRBV18 combines with J gene TRBJ1-1; a possible D gene is TRBD1 (5 bases). V shed 6 bases and J shed 1 base, with 9 bases lying between them. This CDR3 spans 13 amino acids. Germline lookup yields CDR1 KGHSH and CDR2 LQKENI. The CDR3 spells CASSLDRNTEAFF. CDR3 bases: TGTGCCAGCTCCCTAGACAGGAACACTGAAGCTTTCTTT.

This clone was counted between two and nine times. J is TRBJ2-6 and V is TRBV7-3; 7 bases align to TRBD1. This CDR3 is built from 15 residues. Germline CDR1 and CDR2: SGHTA and FQGTGA. The ends lost 4 bases at V and 4 bases at J; junction bases unmatched: 4. The CDR3 DNA sequence: TGTGCCAGCAGCTCGATGGGACAGGGGGCCAACGTCCTGACTTTC. Translated, it gives CASSSMGQGANVLTF.

This clone has more than one count but fewer than ten. The CDR3 loop is CASSPGGGVPEAFF. The CDR3 region has the DNA TGTGCCAGCAGCCCGGGGGGCGGAGTGCCCGAAGCTTTCTTT. The rearrangement uses TRBV6-5 and TRBJ1-1, with D tentatively TRBD1 (6 bases). Per the germline V gene, CDR1 is MNHEY and CDR2 is SVGAGI. The CDR3 has 14 residues. With 6 bases removed from V and 8 bases from J, the gap between germline ends came to 19 bases.

This rearrangement joins TRBV5-1 to TRBJ1-3, with TRBD1 matching 7 bases. The CDR3 consists of 14 residues. Germline CDR1 reads SGHRS; CDR2 reads YFSETQ. V lost 7 bases, J lost 7 bases, and 11 bases stayed unmatched. The CDR3 reads CASAREGATNTIYF. The CDR3 DNA is TGCGCCAGCGCGAGAGAGGGGGCTACCAACACCATATATTTT.

This clone was seen a few times. The chain couples TRBV18 to TRBJ2-3; 7 positions agree with TRBD2. Germline CDR1 and CDR2: KGHSH and LQKENI. The CDR3 spans 16 residues. V was pared by 3 bases and J by 3 bases, with 9 bases of the junction left unmatched. DNA of the CDR3: TGTGCCAGCTCACCTGGACTAGTGGGTAAAACAGATACGCAGTATTTT. Translating it yields CASSPGLVGKTDTQYF. The full variable domain, its missing parts supplied by reference TRBV18 and TRBJ2-3, is NAGVMQNPRHLVRRRGQEARLRCSPMKGHSHVYWYRQLPEEGLKFMVYLQKENIIDESGMPKERFSAEFPKEGPSILRIQQVVRGDSAAYFCASSPGLVGKTDTQYFGPGTRLTVL.

Only a few counts were recorded for this clone. The rearrangement links TRBV27 to TRBJ2-1, with TRBD2 matching over 7 bases. Trimming at V came to 4 bases and at J to 9 bases, leaving 3 bases not matched to a gene. The length of the CDR3 is 12 residues. The germline V gene encodes CDR1 MNHEY and CDR2 SMNVEV (reference sequence). The CDR3 coding sequence is TGTGCCAGCAGTTGGGGGGGTAGTGAGCAGTTCTTC. This gives the protein CASSWGGSEQFF.

The J gene is TRBJ2-5, the V gene TRBV7-2; 9 bases fit TRBD2. With 3 bases clipped from V and 2 bases from J, the junction kept 4 bases outside the gene matches. Germline-derived CDR1 and CDR2 are SGHTA and FQGNSA. CDR3 length: 15 amino acids. The CDR3 reads CASSFQTSGQETQYF. CDR3 sequence (DNA): TGTGCCAGCAGCTTCCAGACTAGCGGTCAAGAGACCCAGTACTTC.